These T cell receptor beta chains were read from a single sample in a study of CD4 and CD8 cells across lung adenocarcinoma regions. MiXCR, run by TCRdb on the PCR reads, gives a single entry per CDR3 protein. Counted here are 20,000 to 30,000 distinct CDR3 sequences, approximately 51% occurring once; the ten biggest clones make up 45% to 60%. What was sequenced was CD8+ T cells from the center of a lung tumor. Receptors were obtained from a male donor with lung adenocarcinoma. The CD4 and CD8 labels of this study may be unreliable. Each CDR3 is given with its conserved first and last residue. The D gene is left open where the match is weak. Size is stated for part of the rows, as once, few or many counts, or as a class when the clone is expanded.

cdr3_aa cdr3_nt clone_size j_call d_call v_call
CASSRPRGYGYTF TGTGCCAGCAGTAGACCCCGGGGGTATGGCTACACCTTC . TRBJ1-2 . TRBV6-4
CAGYGDGDQETQYF TGTGCGGGCTACGGGGACGGAGACCAAGAGACGCAGTATTTC . TRBJ2-3 . TRBV27
CASRELGGRDQETQYF TGTGCCAGCAGGGAGCTCGGGGGCCGTGACCAAGAGACCCAGTACTTC few TRBJ2-5 . TRBV6-1
CASSYRDRVGLGTIYF TGTGCCAGCAGTTACCGGGACAGAGTAGGGCTCGGCACCATATATTTT few TRBJ1-3 TRBD1 TRBV6-4
CASTFPGNTIYF TGTGCCAGCACTTTCCCTGGAAACACCATATATTTT . TRBJ1-3 . TRBV6-5
CASSQGQGPNTEAFF TGCGCCAGCAGCCAAGGACAGGGACCAAACACTGAAGCTTTCTTT . TRBJ1-1 TRBD1 TRBV4-1
CASGGRGLRAKDTQYF TGTGCCAGCGGGGGAAGGGGGCTGAGGGCCAAAGATACGCAGTATTTT . TRBJ2-3 TRBD1 TRBV6-1
CATSDLRGEAFF TGTGCCACCAGTGATTTAAGAGGGGAAGCTTTCTTT . TRBJ1-1 . TRBV24-1
CAGKGGRDTETQYF TGTGCGGGGAAGGGGGGCCGTGACACAGAGACCCAGTATTTC . TRBJ2-5 . TRBV10-3
CASSQATSLDTQYF TGCGCCAGCAGCCAAGCGACTAGCTTGGATACGCAGTATTTT many TRBJ2-3 TRBD2 TRBV4-1
CASRGGYGTIYF TGTGCCAGCAGAGGGGGATATGGCACCATATATTTT few TRBJ1-3 . TRBV6-1
CASSQEGRARTQYF TGCGCCAGCAGCCAAGAAGGGCGGGCCCGGACCCAGTACTTC many TRBJ2-5 . TRBV4-1
CASSVSRITDTQYF TGTGCCAGCAGCGTGTCTCGGATCACAGATACGCAGTATTTT many TRBJ2-3 . TRBV11-3
CASSLGTGGF TGTGCCAGCAGTTTAGGGACAGGGGGTTTC . TRBJ2-4 TRBD1 TRBV12-3/TRBV12-4
CASSFGRGETQYF TGTGCCAGCAGTTTCGGTAGGGGTGAGACCCAGTACTTC medium-sized TRBJ2-5 . TRBV27
CATGVGANNMQYF TGTGCCACGGGGGTGGGAGCCAATAACATGCAGTACTTC . TRBJ2-4 . TRBV27
CASSETWAGGTDAQFF . . TRBJ2-1 . TRBV6-1
CASSPNPTGGEQYF TGCGCCAGCAGCCCGAACCCGACAGGGGGCGAGCAGTACTTC . TRBJ2-7 TRBD1 TRBV4-1
CASSMSGVAEAFF TGTGCCAGCAGTATGTCAGGGGTGGCTGAAGCTTTCTTT many TRBJ1-1 . TRBV6-1
CSASSSMNAKNIQYF TGCAGTGCTAGCTCCTCCATGAACGCCAAAAACATTCAGTACTTC . TRBJ2-4 . TRBV20-1
CASSEGPAGALTHTQYF TGTGCCAGCAGTGAAGGACCAGCCGGAGCCCTCACACATACGCAGTATTTT many TRBJ2-3 . TRBV6-1
CASSESKAGTDTQYF TGTGCCAGCAGCGAGTCTAAGGCAGGCACAGATACGCAGTATTTT . TRBJ2-3 . TRBV6-1
CASRRTDNQPQHF TGTGCCAGCAGGAGGACAGACAATCAGCCCCAGCATTTT . TRBJ1-5 . TRBV12-3/TRBV12-4
CASSEKIGEGYEQYF TGTGCCAGCAGTGAAAAAATAGGGGAGGGCTACGAGCAGTACTTC . TRBJ2-7 TRBD2 TRBV6-1
CASSRLEAKDTQYF TGTGCCAGCTCGAGGCTGGAAGCCAAAGATACGCAGTACTTC . TRBJ2-4 . TRBV27
CASSARAGGPDTQYF TGTGCCAGCAGTGCGCGAGCGGGAGGGCCAGATACGCAGTACTTC . TRBJ2-7 TRBD2 TRBV6-1
CASSSVADSTDTQYF TGTGCCAGCAGTAGCGTAGCGGATAGCACAGATACGCAGTATTTT . TRBJ2-3 . TRBV6-1
CASSYSVAEQETQYF TGTGCCAGCAGTTACTCGGTGGCAGAACAAGAGACCCAGTACTTC . TRBJ2-5 . TRBV6-5
CASSPGQGARDEQFF TGTGCCAGCAGTCCCGGACAGGGGGCGCGGGATGAGCAGTTCTTC . TRBJ2-1 TRBD1 TRBV6-1
CASSEPGQGGEQYF TGTGCCAGCAGTGAACCGGGACAGGGAGGCGAGCAGTACTTC . TRBJ2-7 TRBD1 TRBV6-1
CATGLGAGYTDTQYF TGTGCCACGGGCTTAGGAGCGGGTTACACAGATACGCAGTATTTT once TRBJ2-3 . TRBV7-2
CASRPGLQGGEQYF TGTGCCAGCAGACCAGGACTACAGGGGGGCGAGCAGTACTTC many TRBJ2-7 TRBD1 TRBV6-1
CASSEQATDTQYF TGTGCCAGCAGTGAGCAGGCAACAGATACGCAGTATTTT . TRBJ2-3 . TRBV6-1
CATSPTDKYQETQYF TGTGCCACCAGTCCGACAGATAAGTACCAAGAGACCCAGTACTTC . TRBJ2-5 . TRBV24-1
CASSPAPLAQETQYF TGTGCCAGCAGTCCGGCCCCCTTAGCTCAAGAGACCCAGTACTTC many TRBJ2-5 . TRBV12-3/TRBV12-4
CASREGMGTEAFF TGTGCCAGCAGGGAGGGGATGGGGACTGAAGCTTTCTTT many TRBJ1-1 . TRBV6-1
CASSLSGQGGQPQHF TGTGCCAGCAGCTTATCTGGGCAGGGTGGCCAGCCCCAGCATTTT . TRBJ1-5 . TRBV7-2
CASSRQGLTGELFF TGTGCCAGCAGTAGACAGGGGTTGACCGGGGAGCTGTTTTTT many TRBJ2-2 TRBD1 TRBV27
CASSLSALNTEAFF TGTGCCAGCAGTTTATCAGCCCTGAACACTGAAGCTTTCTTT . TRBJ1-1 . TRBV27
CASSYSTGWANVLTF TGTGCCAGCAGTTACTCGACAGGGTGGGCCAACGTCCTGACTTTC . TRBJ2-6 TRBD1 TRBV6-5
CASSKVGLAADTQYF TGTGCCAGCTCCAAAGTCGGACTAGCGGCAGATACGCAGTATTTT large TRBJ2-3 TRBD2 TRBV6-1
CASSPQVLAGYNEQFF TGTGCCAGCAGCCCTCAGGTACTAGCGGGTTACAATGAGCAGTTCTTC . TRBJ2-1 TRBD2 TRBV9
CSRLGTKNTQYF TGTTCGAGGCTGGGAACAAAAAATACGCAGTACTTT . TRBJ2-4 . TRBV10-3
CSAEAGGSNEQFF TGCAGCGCAGAGGCAGGGGGGTCGAATGAGCAGTTCTTC few TRBJ2-1 . TRBV20-1
CARGLDRTSPDTQYF TGTGCCAGGGGCTTAGACAGAACTAGCCCAGATACGCAGTACTTT . TRBJ2-3 . TRBV27
CASSLSAGGSKDTQYF TGTGCCAGCAGTTTATCGGCGGGAGGTTCCAAAGATACCCAGTATTTT . TRBJ2-3 TRBD2 TRBV27
CASSQNLRTGELFF TGTGCCAGCAGCCAAAACCTCCGCACCGGGGAGCTGTTTTTT . TRBJ2-2 . TRBV14
CASSLAPRGGDQETQYF TGTGCCAGCAGCTTAGCTCCGCGGGGGGGGGACCAAGAGACCCAGTACTTC . TRBJ2-5 TRBD2 TRBV7-2
CASSGTENNEQFF TGCGCCAGCAGCGGGACAGAAAACAATGAGCAGTTCTTC many TRBJ2-1 TRBD1 TRBV10-2
CASGDRAPSYEQYF TGTGCCAGCGGGGACAGAGCTCCCTCCTACGAGCAGTACTTC few TRBJ2-7 TRBD1 TRBV9
CASTPTSSDTQYF TGTGCCAGCACCCCGACTAGCTCAGATACGCAGTATTTT . TRBJ2-3 TRBD2 TRBV27
CASSESTGSSYNEQFF TGTGCCAGCAGTGAATCTACTGGTAGCTCCTACAATGAGCAGTTCTTC few TRBJ2-1 . TRBV6-1
CASHGGRHRKTQYF TGTGCGAGCCACGGTGGCCGTCACCGAAAGACCCAGTACTTC . TRBJ2-5 . TRBV6-1
CASSQVGGRWDIQYF TGTGCCAGCAGCCAAGTGGGCGGGAGGTGGGACATTCAGTACTTC . TRBJ2-4 TRBD2 TRBV4-2
CASSQGIGGRPTETQYF TGCGCCAGCAGCCAGGGTATCGGGGGCCGGCCCACAGAGACCCAGTATTTC . TRBJ2-5 . TRBV4-1
CASSLGRDHEQYF TGTGCCAGCAGTTTGGGCAGGGACCACGAGCAGTACTTC . TRBJ2-7 . TRBV27
CASSIGGLAPDTQYF TGTGCCAGCTCCATAGGCGGACTAGCCCCAGATACGCAGTACTTC . TRBJ2-7 TRBD2 TRBV6-1
CASSFGPGSSYGYTF TGTGCCAGCAGTTTTGGCCCCGGATCCTCCTATGGCTACACCTTC few TRBJ1-2 . TRBV6-5
CASSGAGGGGRGKDTQYF TGTGCCAGCAGCGGTGCGGGAGGGGGGGGCCGAGGCAAAGATACGCAGTATTTC . TRBJ2-3 TRBD2 TRBV6-1
CASSAGDRDMTDTQYF TGTGCCAGCAGTGCCGGGGACAGGGATATGACAGATACGCAGTATTTT few TRBJ2-3 TRBD1 TRBV9